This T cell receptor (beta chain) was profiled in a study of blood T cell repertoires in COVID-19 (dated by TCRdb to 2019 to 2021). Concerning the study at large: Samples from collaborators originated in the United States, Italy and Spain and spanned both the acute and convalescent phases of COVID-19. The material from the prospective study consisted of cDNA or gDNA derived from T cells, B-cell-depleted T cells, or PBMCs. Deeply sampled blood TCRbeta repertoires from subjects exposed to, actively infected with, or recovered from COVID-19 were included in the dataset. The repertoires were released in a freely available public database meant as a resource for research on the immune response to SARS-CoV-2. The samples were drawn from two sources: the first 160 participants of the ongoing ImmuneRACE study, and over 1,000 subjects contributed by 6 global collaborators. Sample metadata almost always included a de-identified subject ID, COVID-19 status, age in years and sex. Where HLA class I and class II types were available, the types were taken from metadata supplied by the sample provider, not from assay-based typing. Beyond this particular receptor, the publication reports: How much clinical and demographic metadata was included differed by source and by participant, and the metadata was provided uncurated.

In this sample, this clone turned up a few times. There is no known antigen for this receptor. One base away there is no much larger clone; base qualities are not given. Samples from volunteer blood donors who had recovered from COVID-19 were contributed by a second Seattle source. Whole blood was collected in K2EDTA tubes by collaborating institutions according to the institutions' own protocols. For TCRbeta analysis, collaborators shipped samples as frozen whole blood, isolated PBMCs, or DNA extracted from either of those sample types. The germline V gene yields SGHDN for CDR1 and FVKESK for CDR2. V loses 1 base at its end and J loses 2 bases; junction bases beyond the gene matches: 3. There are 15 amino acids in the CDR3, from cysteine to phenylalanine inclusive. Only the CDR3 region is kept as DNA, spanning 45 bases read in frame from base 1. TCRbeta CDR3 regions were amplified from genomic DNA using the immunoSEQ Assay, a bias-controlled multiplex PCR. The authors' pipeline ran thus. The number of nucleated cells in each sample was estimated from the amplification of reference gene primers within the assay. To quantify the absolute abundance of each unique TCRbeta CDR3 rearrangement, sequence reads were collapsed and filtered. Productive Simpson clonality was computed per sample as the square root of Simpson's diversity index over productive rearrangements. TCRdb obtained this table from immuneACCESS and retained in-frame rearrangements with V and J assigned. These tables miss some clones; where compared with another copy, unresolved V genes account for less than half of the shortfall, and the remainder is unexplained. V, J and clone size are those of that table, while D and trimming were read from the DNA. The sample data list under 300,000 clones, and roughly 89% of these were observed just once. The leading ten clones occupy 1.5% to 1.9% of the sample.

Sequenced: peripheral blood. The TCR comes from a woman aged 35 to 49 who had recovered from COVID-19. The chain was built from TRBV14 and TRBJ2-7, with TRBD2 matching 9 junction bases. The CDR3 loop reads CASSQGLAGTYEQYF. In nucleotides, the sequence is TGTGCCAGCAGCCAAGGGCTAGCGGGGACCTACGAGCAGTACTTC.